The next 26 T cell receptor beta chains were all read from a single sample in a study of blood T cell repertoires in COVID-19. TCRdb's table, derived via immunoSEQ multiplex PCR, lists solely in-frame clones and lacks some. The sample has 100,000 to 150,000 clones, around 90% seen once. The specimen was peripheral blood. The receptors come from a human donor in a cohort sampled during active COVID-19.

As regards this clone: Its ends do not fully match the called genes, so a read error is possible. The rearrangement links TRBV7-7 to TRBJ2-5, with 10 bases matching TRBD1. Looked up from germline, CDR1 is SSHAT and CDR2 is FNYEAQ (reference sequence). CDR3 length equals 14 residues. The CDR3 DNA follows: TGTGCTAGCAGCTCGACAGGGGGCCGAGAGACCCAGTACTTC. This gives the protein CASSSTGGRETQYF.

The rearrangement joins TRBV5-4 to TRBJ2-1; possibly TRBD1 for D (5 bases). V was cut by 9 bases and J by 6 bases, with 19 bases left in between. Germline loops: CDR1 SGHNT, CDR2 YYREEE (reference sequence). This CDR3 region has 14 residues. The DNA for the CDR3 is TGTGCCACTAGACCCAGGGCAGGGCCCAATGAGCAGTTCTTC. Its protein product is CATRPRAGPNEQFF.

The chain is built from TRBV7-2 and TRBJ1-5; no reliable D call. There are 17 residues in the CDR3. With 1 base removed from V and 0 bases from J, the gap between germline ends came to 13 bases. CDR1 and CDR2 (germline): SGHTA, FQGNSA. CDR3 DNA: TGTGCCAGCAGCTTAGAGGCGGACTTTATTAGCAATCAGCCCCAGCATTTT. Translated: CASSLEADFISNQPQHF.

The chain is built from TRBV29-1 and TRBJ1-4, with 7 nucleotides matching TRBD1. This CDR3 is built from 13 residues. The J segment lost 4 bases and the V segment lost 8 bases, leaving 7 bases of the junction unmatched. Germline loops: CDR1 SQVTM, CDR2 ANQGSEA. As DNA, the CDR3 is TGCAGCACCATCCAGGGGGATAATGAAAAACTGTTTTTT. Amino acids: CSTIQGDNEKLFF.

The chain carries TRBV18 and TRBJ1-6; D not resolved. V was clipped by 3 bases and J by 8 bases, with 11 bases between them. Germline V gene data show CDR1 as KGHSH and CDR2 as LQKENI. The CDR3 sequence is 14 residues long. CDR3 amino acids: CASSPNSLDSPLHF. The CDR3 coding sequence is TGTGCCAGCTCACCGAACAGTCTGGATTCACCCCTCCACTTT.

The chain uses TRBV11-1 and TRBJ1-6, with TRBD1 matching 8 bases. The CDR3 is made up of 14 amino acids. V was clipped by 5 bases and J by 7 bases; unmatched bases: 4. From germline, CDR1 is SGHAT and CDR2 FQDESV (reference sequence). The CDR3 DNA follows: TGTGCCAGCAGCCGGACAGGGAACAATTCACCCCTCCACTTT. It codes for CASSRTGNNSPLHF.

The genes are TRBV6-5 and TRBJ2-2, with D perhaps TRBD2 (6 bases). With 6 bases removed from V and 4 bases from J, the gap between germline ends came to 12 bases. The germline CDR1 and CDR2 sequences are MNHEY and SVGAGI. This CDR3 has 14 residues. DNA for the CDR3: TGTGCCAGCAGCCTGGGACTGTTCACCGGGGAGCTGTTTTTT. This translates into CASSLGLFTGELFF.

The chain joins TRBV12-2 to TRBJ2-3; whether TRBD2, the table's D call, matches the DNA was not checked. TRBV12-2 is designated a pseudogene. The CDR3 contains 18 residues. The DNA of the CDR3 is TGTGCAAGTCGCCCGTCAAATTCCGGGACTGGGAGCACAGATACGCAGTATTTT. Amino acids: CASRPSNSGTGSTDTQYF.

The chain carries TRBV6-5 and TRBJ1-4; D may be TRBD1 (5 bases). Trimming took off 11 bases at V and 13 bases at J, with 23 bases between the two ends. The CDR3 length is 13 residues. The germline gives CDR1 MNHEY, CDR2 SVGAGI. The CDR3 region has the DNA TGTGCCTCGACGCGGGACCCGGGAGAGGTACTGTTTTTT. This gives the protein CASTRDPGEVLFF.

DNA for the CDR3: TGTGCCAGCTCACCGCTCGGACAGGGGTTAGTCCACGAGCAGTACTTC. Residues: CASSPLGQGLVHEQYF. The J gene is TRBJ2-7, the V gene TRBV18; 9 bases align to TRBD1. V was clipped by 3 bases and J by 5 bases; unmatched bases: 11. The CDR3 has 16 residues. Germline assignment: CDR1 KGHSH and CDR2 LQKENI.

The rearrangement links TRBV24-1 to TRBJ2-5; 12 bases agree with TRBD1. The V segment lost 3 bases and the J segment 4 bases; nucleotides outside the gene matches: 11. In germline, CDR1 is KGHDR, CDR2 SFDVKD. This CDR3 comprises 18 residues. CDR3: CATSDHKGGQGALETQYF. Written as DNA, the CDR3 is TGTGCCACCAGTGATCACAAAGGGGGACAGGGGGCATTAGAGACCCAGTACTTC.

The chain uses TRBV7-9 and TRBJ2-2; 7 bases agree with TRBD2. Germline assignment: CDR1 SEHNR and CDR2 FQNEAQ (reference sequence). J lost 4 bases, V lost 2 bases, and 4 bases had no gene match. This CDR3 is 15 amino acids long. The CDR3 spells CASSLLADGTGELFF. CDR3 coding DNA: TGTGCCAGCAGCTTACTAGCGGACGGCACCGGGGAGCTGTTTTTT.

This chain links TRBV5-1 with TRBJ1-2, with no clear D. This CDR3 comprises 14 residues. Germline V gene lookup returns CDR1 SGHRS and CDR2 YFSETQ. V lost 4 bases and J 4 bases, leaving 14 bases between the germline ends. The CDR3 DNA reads TGCGCCAGCAGCCCATCAGGCCCTCTCTATGGCTACACCTTC. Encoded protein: CASSPSGPLYGYTF.

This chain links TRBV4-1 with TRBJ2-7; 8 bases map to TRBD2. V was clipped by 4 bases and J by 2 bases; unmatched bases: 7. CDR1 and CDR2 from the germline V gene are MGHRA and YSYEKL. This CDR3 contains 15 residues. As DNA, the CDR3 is TGCGCCAGCAGCCCCCTGGCGGGAGGCCCCTACGAGCAGTACTTC. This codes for CASSPLAGGPYEQYF.

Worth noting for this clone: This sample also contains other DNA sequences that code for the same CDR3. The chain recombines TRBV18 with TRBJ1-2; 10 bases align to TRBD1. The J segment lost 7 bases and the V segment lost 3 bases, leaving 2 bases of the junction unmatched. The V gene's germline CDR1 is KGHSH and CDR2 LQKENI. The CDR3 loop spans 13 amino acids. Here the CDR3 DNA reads TGTGCCAGCTCACCTCGGGACAGGGGTGGCTACACCTTC. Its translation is CASSPRDRGGYTF.

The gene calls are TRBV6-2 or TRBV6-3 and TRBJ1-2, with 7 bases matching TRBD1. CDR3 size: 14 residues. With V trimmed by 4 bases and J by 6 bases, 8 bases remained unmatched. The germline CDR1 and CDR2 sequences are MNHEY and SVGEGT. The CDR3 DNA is TGTGCCAGCAGTTCCACCGACAGGGTTCATGGCTACACCTTC. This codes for CASSSTDRVHGYTF.

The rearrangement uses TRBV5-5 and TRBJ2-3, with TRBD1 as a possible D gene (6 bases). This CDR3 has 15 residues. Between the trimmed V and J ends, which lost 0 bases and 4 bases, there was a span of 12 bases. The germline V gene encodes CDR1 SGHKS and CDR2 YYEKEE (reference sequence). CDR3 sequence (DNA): TGTGCCAGCAGCTTGGGGGCAGGGGAATCAGATACGCAGTATTTT. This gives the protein CASSLGAGESDTQYF. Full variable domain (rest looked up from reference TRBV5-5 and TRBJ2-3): DAGVTQSPTHLIKTRGQQVTLRCSPISGHKSVSWYQQVLGQGPQFIFQYYEKEERGRGNFPDRFSARQFPNYSSELNVNALLLGDSALYLCASSLGAGESDTQYFGPGTRLTVL.

The CDR3 is CASTGRGRQPQHF. In DNA form, the CDR3 reads TGTGCCAGCACCGGCAGGGGGCGTCAGCCCCAGCATTTT. The chain links TRBV6-5 to TRBJ1-5; 8 bases match TRBD1. The CDR3 is made up of 13 amino acids. Germline CDR1 MNHEY, CDR2 SVGAGI. V dropped 7 bases and J dropped 6; count of bases not matched to a gene: 5.

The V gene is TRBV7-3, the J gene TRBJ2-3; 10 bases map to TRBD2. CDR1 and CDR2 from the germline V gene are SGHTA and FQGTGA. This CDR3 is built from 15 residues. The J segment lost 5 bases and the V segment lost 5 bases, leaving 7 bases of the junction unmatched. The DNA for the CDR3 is TGTGCCAGCAGCCGGAGCGGGGGGGCTGGAGATACGCAGTATTTT. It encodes CASSRSGGAGDTQYF.

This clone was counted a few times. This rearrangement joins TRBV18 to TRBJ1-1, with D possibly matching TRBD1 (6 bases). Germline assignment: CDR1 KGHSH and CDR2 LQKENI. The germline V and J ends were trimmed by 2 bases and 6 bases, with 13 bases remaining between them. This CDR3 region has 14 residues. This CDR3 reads CASSPMGAMAEAFF. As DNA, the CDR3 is TGTGCCAGCTCACCAATGGGGGCGATGGCTGAAGCTTTCTTT.

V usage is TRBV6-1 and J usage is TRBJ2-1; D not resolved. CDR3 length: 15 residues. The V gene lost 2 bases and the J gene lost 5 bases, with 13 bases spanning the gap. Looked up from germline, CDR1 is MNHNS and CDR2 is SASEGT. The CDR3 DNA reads TGTGCCAGCAGTGAACCCAGGCGAATAAACAATGAGCAGTTCTTC. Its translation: CASSEPRRINNEQFF.

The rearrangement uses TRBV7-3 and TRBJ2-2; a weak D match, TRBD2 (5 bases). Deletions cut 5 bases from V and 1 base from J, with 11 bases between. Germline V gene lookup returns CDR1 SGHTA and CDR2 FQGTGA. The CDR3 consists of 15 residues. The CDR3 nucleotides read TGTGCCAGCAGCCCCAACGGGGTGAACACCGGGGAGCTGTTTTTT. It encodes CASSPNGVNTGELFF.

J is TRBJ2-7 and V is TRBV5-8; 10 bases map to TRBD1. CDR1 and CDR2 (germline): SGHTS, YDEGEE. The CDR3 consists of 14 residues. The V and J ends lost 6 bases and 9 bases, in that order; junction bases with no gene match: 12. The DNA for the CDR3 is TGTGCCAGCACCGTTGGGACAGGGGTTTTGCGGCAGTACTTC. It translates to CASTVGTGVLRQYF.

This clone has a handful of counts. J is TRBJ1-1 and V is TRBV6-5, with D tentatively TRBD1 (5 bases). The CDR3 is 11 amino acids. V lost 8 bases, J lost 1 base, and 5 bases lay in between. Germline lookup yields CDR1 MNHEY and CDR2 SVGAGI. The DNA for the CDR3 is TGTGCCAGCGGACAGAACACTGAAGCTTTCTTT. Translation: CASGQNTEAFF.

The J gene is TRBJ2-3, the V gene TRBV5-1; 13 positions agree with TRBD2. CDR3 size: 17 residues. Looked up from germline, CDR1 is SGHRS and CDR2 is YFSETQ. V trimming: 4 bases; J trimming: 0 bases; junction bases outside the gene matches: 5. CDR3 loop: CASSQGLAGTSTDTQYF. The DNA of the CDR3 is TGCGCCAGCAGCCAGGGACTAGCGGGGACTAGCACAGATACGCAGTATTTT.

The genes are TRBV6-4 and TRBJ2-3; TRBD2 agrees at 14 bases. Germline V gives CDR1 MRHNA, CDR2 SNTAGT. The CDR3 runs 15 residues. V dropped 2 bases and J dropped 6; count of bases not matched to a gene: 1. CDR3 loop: CASSDGTSGGDTQYF. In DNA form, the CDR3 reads TGTGCCAGCAGTGACGGGACTAGCGGGGGCGATACGCAGTATTTT.